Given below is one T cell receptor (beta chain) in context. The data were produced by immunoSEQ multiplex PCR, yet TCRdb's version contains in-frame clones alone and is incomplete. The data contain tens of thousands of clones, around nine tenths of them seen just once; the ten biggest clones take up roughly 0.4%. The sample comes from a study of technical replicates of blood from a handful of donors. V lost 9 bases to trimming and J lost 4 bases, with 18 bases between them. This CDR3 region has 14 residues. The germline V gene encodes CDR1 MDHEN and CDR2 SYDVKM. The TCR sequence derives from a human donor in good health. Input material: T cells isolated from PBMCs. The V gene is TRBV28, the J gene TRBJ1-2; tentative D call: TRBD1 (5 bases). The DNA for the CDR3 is TGTGCCAGTGGGACTCCCGGATTTCCCTATGGCTACACCTTC. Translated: CASGTPGFPYGYTF.